This T cell receptor (beta chain) was captured by sequencing in a study of OX40 agonist ivuxolimab in advanced cancers. Turning to the study itself: Ivuxolimab, which patients received intravenously every 2 weeks, was dosed at 0.01 to 10 mg/kg.

Germline CDR1 is SQVTM and CDR2 is ANQGSEA. The CDR3 totals 12 residues. Method: immunoSEQ multiplex PCR; TCRdb's copy keeps in-frame clones and lacks some. The sample has 57,000 or so clones; roughly 86% are singletons. This clone was seen a few times. Its specificity is not known. Compared with germline, one end of the junction differs, possibly owing to a read error. Study observations and caveats: Clonal expansion was seen in CD4+ and CD8+ blood T cells by week 6 at 0.1 to 3.0 mg/kg.

The chain has TRBV29-1 and TRBJ1-3; D ambiguous. Sequenced material: CD4+ or CD8+ T cells sorted from blood, taken in a trial of the OX40 agonist ivuxolimab. The sequence came from an adult with an advanced solid tumor such as melanoma, head and neck, liver or kidney cancer. CDR3 bases: TGCAGTTCGAGGTCCTCTGGGAACACCATATATTTT. It codes for CSSRSSGNTIYF.